This T cell receptor beta chain was captured by sequencing in a study of radiotherapy plus CTLA-4 blockade in lung cancer (dated by TCRdb to 2017 to 2018). About the investigation overall: Among the enrolled patients, 18% had an objective response, and about 29% reached disease control.

Turning to this clone: Its target antigen remains unknown. No qualities accompany the bases; no much larger clone lies one base away.

What the study reported, not specific to this receptor: After treatment with radiotherapy and ipilimumab, TCR clones that came from tumors expanded in the peripheral blood. Increased serum interferon-beta after radiation, together with early dynamic changes in blood T cell clones, were reported to be the strongest predictors of response.

The library was generated by the immunoSEQ multiplex PCR assay. As stored in TCRdb, this immuneACCESS dataset retains in-frame rearrangements with V and J assigned. A fraction of the clones does not appear; measured against another copy, unresolved V genes explain less than half of the discrepancy, and the remainder lacks a known reason. Recorded for this sample are about 48,000 clones; roughly 90% of them occurred a single time. The ten biggest clones cover under 20% of the sample. From the germline V gene, CDR1 is SGHAT and CDR2 is FQNNGV. The V end loses 5 bases and the J end loses 6 bases, and a stretch of 14 bases separates them. From its cysteine to its phenylalanine, the CDR3 spans 14 amino acids. Of the read, only the CDR3 DNA is kept; its 42 bases are in frame from base 1. Focal radiation therapy combined with CTLA-4 blockade (ipilimumab) was tested in patients with chemo-refractory metastatic non-small-cell lung cancer.

This sample comprised peripheral blood, obtained from a patient treated with radiotherapy plus ipilimumab. The rearrangement joined TRBV11-2 to TRBJ1-3; the D segment cannot be called with confidence. The TCR was taken from a human donor with non-small cell lung cancer that progressed on radiotherapy plus ipilimumab. Some clones in this sample may be carry-over from other donors' samples. CDR3 reads: CASSGRNLLNTIYF. The nucleotides are TGTGCCAGCAGCGGCAGGAACCTACTAAACACCATATATTTT.